The 14 T cell receptor beta chains presented below share a single source sample, sequenced in a study of shared clonotypes between healthy human individuals. The method was immunoSEQ multiplex PCR; TCRdb's version includes in-frame clones alone and lacks a portion of them. The table shows more than 400,000 clones, with about 96% occurring only once. The sample taken for sequencing was naive CD4+ T cells sorted from blood. Specified subset: CD45RA+ positively selected. The receptors come from a woman in her twenties or thirties in good health.

The chain combines TRBV28 with TRBJ1-2; no firm D call. The germline V and J ends were trimmed by 5 bases and 5 bases, with 12 bases remaining between them. Germline CDR1 and CDR2: MDHEN and SYDVKM. There are 13 residues in the CDR3. Here the CDR3 DNA reads TGTGCCAGCAGTACCCCGGTTTCATATGGCTACACCTTC. It specifies CASSTPVSYGYTF.

The genes are TRBV28 and TRBJ2-7; 14 bases fit TRBD2. The CDR3 spans 16 residues. With 5 bases clipped from V and 4 bases from J, the junction kept 7 bases outside the gene matches. Germline V gene data show CDR1 as MDHEN and CDR2 as SYDVKM. The CDR3 DNA follows: TGTGCCAGCAGTCAAGGGACTAGCGGGAGTTATTACGAGCAGTACTTC. Translated: CASSQGTSGSYYEQYF. Full variable domain (outside the CDR3, taken from reference TRBV28 and TRBJ2-7): DVKVTQSSRYLVKRTGEKVFLECVQDMDHENMFWYRQDPGLGLRLIYFSYDVKMKEKGDIPEGYSVSREKKERFSLILESASTNQTSMYLCASSQGTSGSYYEQYFGPGTRLTVT.

The chain recombines TRBV6-5 with TRBJ2-7; D gene uncertain. V lost 5 bases, J lost 5 bases, and 13 bases lay in between. The CDR3 totals 13 residues. Germline CDR1 MNHEY, CDR2 SVGAGI. The CDR3 region is CASSDPSTHEQYF. The CDR3 DNA sequence: TGTGCCAGCAGTGACCCTAGTACCCACGAGCAGTACTTC.

The rearrangement uses TRBV27 and TRBJ2-3, with 11 bases aligning to TRBD2. CDR1 MNHEY and CDR2 SMNVEV come from the germline V gene (reference sequence). V lost 6 bases, J lost 3 bases, and 8 bases stayed unmatched. The CDR3 has 16 residues. CDR3 loop: CASRLAGGSGTDTQYF. In nucleotides, the CDR3 is TGTGCCAGCAGGCTAGCGGGAGGATCGGGGACAGATACGCAGTATTTT.

V gene TRBV27 combines with J gene TRBJ2-3; D is ambiguous. Germline V gene sequence: CDR1 MNHEY, CDR2 SMNVEV (reference sequence). V gave up 2 bases and J gave up 2 bases, with 14 bases separating them. CDR3 length: 16 residues. In DNA, the CDR3 is TGTGCCAGCAGTTTAAGCCCACACCCCTTCACAGATACGCAGTATTTT. Translating it yields CASSLSPHPFTDTQYF.

This chain joins TRBV6-1 and TRBJ1-2; unclear D gene. From germline, CDR1 is MNHNS and CDR2 SASEGT. The CDR3 loop spans 12 amino acids. The ends were cut back, 3 bases at V and 4 bases at J, with 6 bases in the middle. In DNA, the CDR3 is TGTGCCAGCAGTGATAACGGCTATGGCTACACCTTC. As protein: CASSDNGYGYTF.

The chain links TRBV29-1 to TRBJ1-4, with D uncertain. V lost 1 base and J lost 10, with 7 bases in between. The CDR3 length is 11 residues. Germline CDR1 is SQVTM and CDR2 is ANQGSEA. CDR3: CSVEVGGKLFF. CDR3 bases: TGCAGCGTTGAAGTAGGAGGAAAACTGTTTTTT.

J is TRBJ1-3 and V is TRBV10-3, with 8 bases fitting TRBD1. From germline, CDR1 is ENHRY and CDR2 SYGVKD. The CDR3 contains 16 residues. The V gene end was trimmed by 8 bases and the J gene end by 0 bases; junction bases not matched to a gene: 9. CDR3 region: CAIGPGQGSSGNTIYF. In DNA form, the CDR3 reads TGTGCCATCGGGCCCGGACAGGGAAGCTCTGGAAACACCATATATTTT.

The chain couples TRBV6-4 to TRBJ2-3; a possible D gene is TRBD1 (5 bases). Trimming pared 2 bases from V and 0 bases from J, leaving 9 bases between. The CDR3 consists of 15 residues. Germline V CDR1 and CDR2: MRHNA, SNTAGT. CDR3 region: CASSDKGISTDTQYF. The CDR3 DNA reads TGTGCCAGCAGTGACAAGGGGATTAGCACAGATACGCAGTATTTT.

The chain is built from TRBV11-2 and TRBJ2-5; 13 positions agree with TRBD2. Germline-derived CDR1 and CDR2 are SGHAT and FQNNGV. Unmatched junction bases numbered 12, after V lost 4 bases and J lost 7 bases. This CDR3 has 17 residues. The CDR3 reads CASSSGTSGIRRGTQYF. In DNA form, the CDR3 reads TGTGCCAGCAGCTCGGGGACTAGCGGGATCCGGAGAGGGACCCAGTACTTC.

This chain links TRBV5-1 with TRBJ2-2, with 7 positions matching TRBD1. The CDR3 loop spans 15 amino acids. Germline CDR1 SGHRS, CDR2 YFSETQ. J was trimmed by 6 bases and V by 1 base; bases with no gene match: 6. The CDR3 region is CASSLNKGAAGELFF. DNA of the CDR3: TGCGCCAGCAGCTTGAATAAGGGGGCTGCCGGGGAGCTGTTTTTT.

The V and J genes are TRBV10-2 and TRBJ1-1; D gene ambiguous. This CDR3 region has 13 residues. Trimming left V 3 bases short and J 1 base short, with 6 bases between. Germline-derived CDR1 and CDR2 are WSHSY and SAAADI. The CDR3, as DNA: TGCGCCAGCAGTGACGGCGAGAACACTGAAGCTTTCTTT. Translation gives CASSDGENTEAFF.

The chain links TRBV5-1 to TRBJ2-5; D unclear. Trimming shortened V by 7 bases and J by 2 bases, and 21 bases separated the two germline ends. Germline values: CDR1 SGHRS, CDR2 YFSETQ. This CDR3 has 16 amino acids. The CDR3 region has the DNA TGCGCCAGCTCATTTGTTGCGGCATACAATCAAGAGACCCAGTACTTC. It is translated as CASSFVAAYNQETQYF. Complete variable domain (other parts from reference TRBV5-1 and TRBJ2-5): KAGVTQTPRYLIKTRGQQVTLSCSPISGHRSVSWYQQTPGQGLQFLFEYFSETQRNKGNFPGRFSGRQFSNSRSEMNVSTLELGDSALYLCASSFVAAYNQETQYFGPGTRLLVL.

The chain joins TRBV5-1 to TRBJ2-7, with 9 positions matching TRBD2. J lost 2 bases, V lost 2 bases, and 5 bases had no gene match. Looked up from germline, CDR1 is SGHRS and CDR2 is YFSETQ. The CDR3 is 15 amino acids. CDR3 bases: TGCGCCAGCAGCTTCTTGGCTAGCGGGACCTACGAGCAGTACTTC. This encodes CASSFLASGTYEQYF.